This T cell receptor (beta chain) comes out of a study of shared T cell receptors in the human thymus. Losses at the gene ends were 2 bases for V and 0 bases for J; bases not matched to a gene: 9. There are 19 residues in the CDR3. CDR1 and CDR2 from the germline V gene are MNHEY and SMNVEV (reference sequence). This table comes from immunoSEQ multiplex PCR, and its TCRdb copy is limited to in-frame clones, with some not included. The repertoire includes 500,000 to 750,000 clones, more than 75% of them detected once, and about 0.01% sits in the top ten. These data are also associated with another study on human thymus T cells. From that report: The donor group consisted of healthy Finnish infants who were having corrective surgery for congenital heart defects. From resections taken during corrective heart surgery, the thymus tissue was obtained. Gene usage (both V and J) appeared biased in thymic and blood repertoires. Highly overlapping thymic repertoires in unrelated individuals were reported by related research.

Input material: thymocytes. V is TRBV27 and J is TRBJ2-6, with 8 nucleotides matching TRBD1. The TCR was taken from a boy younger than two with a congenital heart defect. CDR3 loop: CASSLRNQGALSGANVLTF. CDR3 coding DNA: TGTGCCAGCAGTTTAAGGAACCAGGGGGCCCTCTCTGGGGCCAACGTCCTGACTTTC.